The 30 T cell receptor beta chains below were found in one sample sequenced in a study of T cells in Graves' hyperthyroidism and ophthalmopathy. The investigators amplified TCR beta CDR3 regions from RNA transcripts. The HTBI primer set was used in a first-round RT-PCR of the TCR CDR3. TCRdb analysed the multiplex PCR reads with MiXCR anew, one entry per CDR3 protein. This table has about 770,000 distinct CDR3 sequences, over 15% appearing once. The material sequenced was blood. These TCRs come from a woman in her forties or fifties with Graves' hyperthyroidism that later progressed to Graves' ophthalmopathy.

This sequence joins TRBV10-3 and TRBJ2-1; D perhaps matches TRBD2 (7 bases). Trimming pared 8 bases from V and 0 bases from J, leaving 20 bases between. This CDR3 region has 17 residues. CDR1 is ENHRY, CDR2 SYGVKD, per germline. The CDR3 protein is CAILVEGGLGSYNEQFF. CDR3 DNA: TGTGCCATCCTAGTCGAGGGGGGGCTAGGCTCCTACAATGAGCAGTTCTTC.

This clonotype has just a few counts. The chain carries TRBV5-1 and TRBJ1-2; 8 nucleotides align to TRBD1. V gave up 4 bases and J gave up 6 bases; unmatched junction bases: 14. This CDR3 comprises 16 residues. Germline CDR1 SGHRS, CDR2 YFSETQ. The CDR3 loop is CASSPEGQGLYDGYTF. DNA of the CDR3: TGCGCCAGCAGCCCTGAAGGACAGGGATTGTATGATGGCTACACCTTC.

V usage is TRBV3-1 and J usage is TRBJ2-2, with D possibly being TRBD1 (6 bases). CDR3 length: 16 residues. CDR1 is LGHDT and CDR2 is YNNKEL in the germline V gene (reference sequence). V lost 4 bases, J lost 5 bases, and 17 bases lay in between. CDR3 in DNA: TGTGCCAGCAGCCCTTTAGGGGGAATGTGGACCGGGGAGCTGTTTTTT. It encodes CASSPLGGMWTGELFF.

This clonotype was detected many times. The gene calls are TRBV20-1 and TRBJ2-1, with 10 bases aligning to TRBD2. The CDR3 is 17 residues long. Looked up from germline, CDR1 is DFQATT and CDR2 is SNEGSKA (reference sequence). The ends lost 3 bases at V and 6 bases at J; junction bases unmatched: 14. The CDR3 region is CSARVPPLAGATNEQFF. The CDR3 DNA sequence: TGCAGTGCTAGGGTCCCCCCCCTAGCGGGGGCCACCAATGAGCAGTTCTTC.

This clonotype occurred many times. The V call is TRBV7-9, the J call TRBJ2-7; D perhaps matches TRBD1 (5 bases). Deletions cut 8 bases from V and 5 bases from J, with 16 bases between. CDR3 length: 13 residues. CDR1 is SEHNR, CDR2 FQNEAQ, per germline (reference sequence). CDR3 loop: CASCLWAGHEQYF. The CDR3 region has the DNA TGTGCCAGCTGTTTGTGGGCAGGGCACGAGCAGTACTTC.

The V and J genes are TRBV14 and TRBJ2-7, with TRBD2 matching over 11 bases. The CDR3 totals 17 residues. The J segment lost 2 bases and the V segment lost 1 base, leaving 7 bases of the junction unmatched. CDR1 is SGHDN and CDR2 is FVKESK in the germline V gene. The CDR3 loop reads CASSQGLAGFPPYEQYF. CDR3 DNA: TGTGCCAGCAGCCAAGGACTAGCGGGGTTTCCTCCCTACGAGCAGTACTTC.

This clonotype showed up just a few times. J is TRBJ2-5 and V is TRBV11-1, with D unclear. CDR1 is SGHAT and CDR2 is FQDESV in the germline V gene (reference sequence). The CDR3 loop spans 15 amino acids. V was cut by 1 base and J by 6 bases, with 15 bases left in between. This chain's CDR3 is CASSLDRAGSKTQYF. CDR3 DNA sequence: TGTGCCAGCAGCTTAGACCGGGCCGGGTCCAAGACCCAGTACTTC.

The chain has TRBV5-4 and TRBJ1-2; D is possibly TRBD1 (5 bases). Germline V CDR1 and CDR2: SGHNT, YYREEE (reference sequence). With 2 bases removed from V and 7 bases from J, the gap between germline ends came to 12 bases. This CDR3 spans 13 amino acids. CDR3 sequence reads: CASSFWQGSGYTF. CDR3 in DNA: TGTGCCAGCAGCTTTTGGCAGGGAAGTGGCTACACCTTC.

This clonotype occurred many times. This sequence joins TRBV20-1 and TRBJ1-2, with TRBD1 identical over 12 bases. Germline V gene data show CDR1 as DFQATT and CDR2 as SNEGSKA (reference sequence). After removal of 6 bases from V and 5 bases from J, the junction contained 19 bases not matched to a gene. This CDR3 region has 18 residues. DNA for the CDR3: TGCAGTGCGACGGGACAGGGGGCGCGGGCCAGTATTCTTTATGGCTACACCTTC. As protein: CSATGQGARASILYGYTF.

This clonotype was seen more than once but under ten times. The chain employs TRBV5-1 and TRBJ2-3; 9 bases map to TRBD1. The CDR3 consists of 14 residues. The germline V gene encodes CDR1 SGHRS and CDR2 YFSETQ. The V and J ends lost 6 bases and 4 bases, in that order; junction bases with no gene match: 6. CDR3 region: CASKAGQGADTQYF. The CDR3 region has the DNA TGCGCCAGCAAGGCGGGACAGGGTGCAGATACGCAGTATTTT.

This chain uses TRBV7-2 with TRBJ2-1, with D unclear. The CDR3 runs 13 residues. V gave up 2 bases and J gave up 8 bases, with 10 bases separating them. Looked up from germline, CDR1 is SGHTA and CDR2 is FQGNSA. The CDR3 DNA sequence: TGTGCCAGCAGCTTAAATCTCCCCTATGAGCAGTTCTTC. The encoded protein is CASSLNLPYEQFF.

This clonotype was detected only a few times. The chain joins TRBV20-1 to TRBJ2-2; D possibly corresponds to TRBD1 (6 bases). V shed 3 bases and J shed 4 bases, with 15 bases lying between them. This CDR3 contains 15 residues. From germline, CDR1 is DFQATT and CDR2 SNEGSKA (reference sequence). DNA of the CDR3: TGCAGTGCTAGCGAGACAGGAATCTCCACCGGGGAGCTGTTTTTT. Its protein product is CSASETGISTGELFF.

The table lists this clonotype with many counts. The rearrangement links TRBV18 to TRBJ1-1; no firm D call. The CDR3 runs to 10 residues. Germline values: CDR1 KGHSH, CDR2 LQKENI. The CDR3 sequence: CADLNTEAFF. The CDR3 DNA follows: TGTGCTGATTTGAACACTGAAGCTTTCTTT.

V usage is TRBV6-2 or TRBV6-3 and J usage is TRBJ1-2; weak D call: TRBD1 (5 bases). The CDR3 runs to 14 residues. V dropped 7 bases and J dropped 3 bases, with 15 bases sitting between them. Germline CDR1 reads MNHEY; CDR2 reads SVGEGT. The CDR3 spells CASNSGRGHYGYTF. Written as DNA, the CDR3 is TGTGCCAGCAATTCTGGGAGGGGCCACTATGGCTACACCTTC.

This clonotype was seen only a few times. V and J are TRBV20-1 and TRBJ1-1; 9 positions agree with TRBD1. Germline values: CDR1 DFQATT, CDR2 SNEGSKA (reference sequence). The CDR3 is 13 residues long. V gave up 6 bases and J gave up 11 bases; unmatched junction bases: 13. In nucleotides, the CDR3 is TGCAGTGCGCCAGCTGACAGGGGGAAAGAGGCTTTCTTT. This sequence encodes CSAPADRGKEAFF.

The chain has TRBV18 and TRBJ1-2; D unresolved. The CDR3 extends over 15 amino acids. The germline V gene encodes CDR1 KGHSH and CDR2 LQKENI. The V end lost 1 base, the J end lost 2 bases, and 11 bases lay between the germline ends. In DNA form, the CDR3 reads TGTGCCAGCTCACCACGTTCGGGGAACAACTATGGCTACACCTTC. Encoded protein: CASSPRSGNNYGYTF. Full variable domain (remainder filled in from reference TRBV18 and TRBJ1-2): NAGVMQNPRHLVRRRGQEARLRCSPMKGHSHVYWYRQLPEEGLKFMVYLQKENIIDESGMPKERFSAEFPKEGPSILRIQQVVRGDSAAYFCASSPRSGNNYGYTFGSGTRLTVV.

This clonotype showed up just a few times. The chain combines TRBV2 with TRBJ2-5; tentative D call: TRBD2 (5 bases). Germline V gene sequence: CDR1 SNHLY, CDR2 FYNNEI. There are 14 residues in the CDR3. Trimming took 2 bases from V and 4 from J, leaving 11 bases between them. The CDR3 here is CASSERGLSETQYF. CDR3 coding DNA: TGTGCCAGCAGTGAAAGAGGGTTGTCAGAGACCCAGTACTTC.

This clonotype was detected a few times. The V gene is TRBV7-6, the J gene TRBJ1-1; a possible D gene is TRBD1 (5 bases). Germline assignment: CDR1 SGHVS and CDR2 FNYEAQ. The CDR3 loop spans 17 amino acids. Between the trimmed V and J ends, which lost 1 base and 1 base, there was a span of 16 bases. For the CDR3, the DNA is TGTGCCAGCAGCTTAGAGACCCCTGCTACAGGGAACACTGAAGCTTTCTTT. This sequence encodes CASSLETPATGNTEAFF.

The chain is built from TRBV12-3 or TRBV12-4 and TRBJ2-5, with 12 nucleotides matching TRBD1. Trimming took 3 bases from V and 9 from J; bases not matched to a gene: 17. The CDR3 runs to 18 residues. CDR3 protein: CASSLHRDRGLPGGAQYF. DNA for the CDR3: TGTGCCAGCAGTTTGCATAGGGACAGGGGGCTCCCGGGGGGGGCCCAGTACTTC.

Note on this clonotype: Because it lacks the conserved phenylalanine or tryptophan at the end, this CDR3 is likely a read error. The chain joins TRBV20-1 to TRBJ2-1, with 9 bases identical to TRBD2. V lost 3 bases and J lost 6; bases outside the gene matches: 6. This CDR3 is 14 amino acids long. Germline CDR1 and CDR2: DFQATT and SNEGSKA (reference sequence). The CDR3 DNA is TGCAGTGCTAGGGTTAGCGGGGGCCTCAATGAGCAGTTCTCC. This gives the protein CSARVSGGLNEQFS.

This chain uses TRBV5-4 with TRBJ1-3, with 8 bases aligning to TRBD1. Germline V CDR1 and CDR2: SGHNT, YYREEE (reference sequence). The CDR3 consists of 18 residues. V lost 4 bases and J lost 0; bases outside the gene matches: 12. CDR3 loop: CASSTRKGDRFSGNTIYF. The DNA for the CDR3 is TGTGCCAGCAGCACCAGAAAGGGGGACAGGTTCTCTGGAAACACCATATATTTT.

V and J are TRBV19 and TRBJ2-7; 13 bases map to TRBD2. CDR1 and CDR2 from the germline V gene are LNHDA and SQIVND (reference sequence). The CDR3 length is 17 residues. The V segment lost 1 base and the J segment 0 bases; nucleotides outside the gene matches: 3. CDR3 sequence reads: CASSIGGLAGDSYEQYF. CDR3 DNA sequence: TGTGCCAGTAGTATAGGCGGACTAGCGGGGGACTCCTACGAGCAGTACTTC.

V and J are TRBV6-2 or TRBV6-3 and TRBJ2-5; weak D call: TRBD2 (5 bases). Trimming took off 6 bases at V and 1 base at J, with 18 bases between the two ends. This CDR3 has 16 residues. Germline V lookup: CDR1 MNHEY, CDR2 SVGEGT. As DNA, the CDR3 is TGTGCCAGCAGAACCGTTGCCCAGCGGAGCCAAGAGACCCAGTACTTC. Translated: CASRTVAQRSQETQYF.

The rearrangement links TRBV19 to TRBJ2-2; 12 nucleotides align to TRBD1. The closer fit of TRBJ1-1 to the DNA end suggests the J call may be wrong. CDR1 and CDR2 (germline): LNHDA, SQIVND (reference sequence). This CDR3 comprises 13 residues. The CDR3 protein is CASRSGQGARAFF. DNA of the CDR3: TGTGCCAGTAGATCGGGACAGGGGGCACGAGCTTTCTTT.

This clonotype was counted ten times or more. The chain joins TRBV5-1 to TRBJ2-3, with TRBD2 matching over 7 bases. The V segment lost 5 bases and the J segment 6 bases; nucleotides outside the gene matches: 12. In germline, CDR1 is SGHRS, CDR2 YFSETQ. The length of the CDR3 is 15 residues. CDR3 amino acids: CASRTLGGEGDTQYF. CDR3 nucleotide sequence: TGCGCCAGCAGAACCCTTGGCGGGGAGGGGGATACGCAGTATTTT.

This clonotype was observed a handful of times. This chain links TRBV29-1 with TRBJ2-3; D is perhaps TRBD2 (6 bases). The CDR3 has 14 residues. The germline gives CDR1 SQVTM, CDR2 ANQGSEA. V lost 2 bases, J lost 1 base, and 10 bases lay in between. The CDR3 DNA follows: TGCAGCGTTGAATCGGAGGGGCGCACAGATACGCAGTATTTT. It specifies CSVESEGRTDTQYF.

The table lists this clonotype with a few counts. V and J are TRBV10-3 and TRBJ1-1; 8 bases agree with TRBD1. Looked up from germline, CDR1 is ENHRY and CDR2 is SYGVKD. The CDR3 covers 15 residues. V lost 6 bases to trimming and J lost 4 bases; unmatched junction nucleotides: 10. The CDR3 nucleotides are TGTGCCATCAGGCCACCGGACAGGGAGAGCACTGAAGCTTTCTTT. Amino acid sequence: CAIRPPDRESTEAFF.

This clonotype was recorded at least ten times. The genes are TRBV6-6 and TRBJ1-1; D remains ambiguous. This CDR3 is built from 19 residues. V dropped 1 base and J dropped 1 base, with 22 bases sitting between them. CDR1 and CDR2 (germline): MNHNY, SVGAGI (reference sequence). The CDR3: CASSYFPSALDGKNTEAFF. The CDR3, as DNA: TGTGCCAGCAGTTACTTTCCCAGTGCCTTGGATGGGAAGAACACTGAAGCTTTCTTT.

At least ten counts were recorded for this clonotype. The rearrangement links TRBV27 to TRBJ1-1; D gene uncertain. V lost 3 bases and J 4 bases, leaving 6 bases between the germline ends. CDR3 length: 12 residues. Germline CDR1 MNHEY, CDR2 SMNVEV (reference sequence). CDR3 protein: CASSFWGTEAFF. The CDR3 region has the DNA TGTGCCAGCAGTTTTTGGGGCACTGAAGCTTTCTTT.

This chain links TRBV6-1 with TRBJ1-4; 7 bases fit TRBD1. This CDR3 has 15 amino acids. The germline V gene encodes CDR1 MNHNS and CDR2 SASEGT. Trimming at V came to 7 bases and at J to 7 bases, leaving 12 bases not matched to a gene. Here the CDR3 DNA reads TGTGCCAGCACCGCACGACAGGGTTCCCTTGAAAAACTGTTTTTT. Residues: CASTARQGSLEKLFF.